The 32 T cell receptor beta chains in this list originate from one sample, sequenced in a study of blood T cell repertoires in COVID-19. Data came from immunoSEQ multiplex PCR; TCRdb stores just in-frame clones and leaves some out. The sample consists of roughly 8,500 clones, approximately 86% of them appearing once. The sample taken for sequencing was peripheral blood. These receptor sequences come from a human donor in a cohort sampled during active COVID-19.

The chain links TRBV19 to TRBJ2-2, with 8 bases matching TRBD2. CDR1 and CDR2 from the germline V gene are LNHDA and SQIVND (reference sequence). J gave up 2 bases and V 6 bases, and 2 bases lay outside the gene matches. This CDR3 region has 14 residues. The CDR3 is CASRLAVNTGELFF. In nucleotides, the CDR3 is TGTGCCAGTAGACTAGCGGTTAACACCGGGGAGCTGTTTTTT.

This chain links TRBV3-1 (or the pseudogene TRBV3-2) with TRBJ2-3; the match to TRBD2 covers 14 bases. Germline CDR1 reads LGHDT; CDR2 reads YNNKEL (reference sequence). The CDR3 is 16 residues long. V was pared by 1 base and J by 5 bases, with 2 bases of the junction left unmatched. The CDR3 here is CASSQGTSGRLDTQYF. The CDR3 DNA follows: TGTGCCAGCAGCCAAGGGACTAGCGGGAGGCTAGATACGCAGTATTTT.

The V and J genes are TRBV7-9 and TRBJ2-7; 11 bases are a match to TRBD2. CDR3 length: 16 residues. CDR1 is SEHNR, CDR2 FQNEAQ, per germline (reference sequence). Trimming cost V 5 bases and J 2 bases; bases outside gene matches: 8. CDR3 sequence: CASSPHLLAGAYEQYF. The CDR3 region has the DNA TGTGCCAGCAGCCCGCACCTACTAGCGGGAGCCTACGAGCAGTACTTC. The full variable domain, in which reference TRBV7-9 and TRBJ2-7 provide the parts outside the CDR3, is DTGVSQNPRHKITKRGQNVTFRCDPISEHNRLYWYRQTLGQGPEFLTYFQNEAQLEKSRLLSDRFSAERPKGSFSTLEIQRTEQGDSAMYLCASSPHLLAGAYEQYFGPGTRLTVT.

The chain is built from TRBV5-1 and TRBJ2-7; 10 bases fit TRBD2. Per the germline V gene, CDR1 is SGHRS and CDR2 is YFSETQ. V was pared by 4 bases and J by 0 bases, with 10 bases of the junction left unmatched. This CDR3 region has 17 residues. In DNA, the CDR3 is TGCGCCAGCAGCCGCGGGACTAGCGCATCTGCCTCCTACGAGCAGTACTTC. It is translated as CASSRGTSASASYEQYF. The full variable domain, completed using reference TRBV5-1 and TRBJ2-7, is KAGVTQTPRYLIKTRGQQVTLSCSPISGHRSVSWYQQTPGQGLQFLFEYFSETQRNKGNFPGRFSGRQFSNSRSEMNVSTLELGDSALYLCASSRGTSASASYEQYFGPGTRLTVT.

The chain uses TRBV11-2 and TRBJ2-5; 13 nucleotides line up with TRBD2. V shed 5 bases, J shed 3 bases, and the junction held 6 bases outside the gene matches. Germline CDR1 reads SGHAT; CDR2 reads FQNNGV. The CDR3 contains 16 residues. The CDR3: CASSQGGLAGEETQYF. The CDR3 DNA reads as TGTGCCAGCAGCCAAGGAGGACTAGCGGGAGAAGAGACCCAGTACTTC.

The V gene is TRBV7-2, the J gene TRBJ2-7, with 10 bases aligning to TRBD2. This CDR3 has 15 residues. Germline values: CDR1 SGHTA, CDR2 FQGNSA. The trim removed 6 bases at V and 0 bases at J, leaving 5 bases unmatched. CDR3 loop: CASSPSGRVSYEQYF. CDR3 coding DNA: TGTGCCAGCAGTCCCAGCGGGAGGGTCTCCTACGAGCAGTACTTC.

V and J are TRBV9 and TRBJ2-4, with TRBD1 identical over 8 bases. Per germline, CDR1 SGDLS and CDR2 YYNGEE. V lost 3 bases, J lost 1 base, and 6 bases stayed unmatched. This CDR3 contains 16 residues. CDR3 nucleotides: TGTGCCAGCAGCGGGACTCACAGGGGGGCCAAAAACATTCAGTACTTC. Protein: CASSGTHRGAKNIQYF.

The chain couples TRBV4-1 to TRBJ2-1; 7 bases line up with TRBD2. The J segment lost 2 bases and the V segment lost 1 base, leaving 5 bases of the junction unmatched. Germline V gene sequence: CDR1 MGHRA, CDR2 YSYEKL. CDR3 length equals 16 residues. The CDR3 DNA is TGCGCCAGCAGCCAAGGGTTCAGCGGGACCTACAATGAGCAGTTCTTC. This codes for CASSQGFSGTYNEQFF.

This chain connects TRBV28 to TRBJ1-2, with TRBD1 matching 9 bases. CDR3 length: 15 amino acids. CDR1 is MDHEN and CDR2 is SYDVKM in the germline V gene. V lost 3 bases to trimming and J lost 6 bases; unmatched junction nucleotides: 8. CDR3: CASSFNSGTGNGYTF. The CDR3 DNA sequence: TGTGCCAGCAGTTTCAATTCCGGGACAGGGAATGGCTACACCTTC.

This CDR3 reads CASTSRELEQYF. CDR3 in DNA: TGTGCCAGCACCTCAAGGGAGCTCGAGCAGTACTTC. The rearrangement links TRBV27 to TRBJ2-7; D is perhaps TRBD2 (5 bases). The V gene lost 7 bases and the J gene lost 6 bases, with 13 bases spanning the gap. This CDR3 comprises 12 residues. Germline-derived CDR1 and CDR2 are MNHEY and SMNVEV (reference sequence).

The chain recombines TRBV11-2 with TRBJ2-2; 14 nucleotides agree with TRBD2. Germline values: CDR1 SGHAT, CDR2 FQNNGV. CDR3 length equals 20 residues. The V and J ends lost 0 bases and 4 bases, in that order; junction bases with no gene match: 10. The CDR3 bases are TGTGCCAGCAGCTTAGAGACTAGCGGGAGGGCCATCTTGGGCACCGGGGAGCTGTTTTTT. Translation gives CASSLETSGRAILGTGELFF.

V and J are TRBV6-5 and TRBJ1-1; D is unresolved. Germline V CDR1 and CDR2: MNHEY, SVGAGI. Trimming stripped 3 bases from V and 1 base from J, with 9 bases between. This CDR3 is 14 amino acids long. In DNA form, the CDR3 reads TGTGCCAGCAGTTATGGGAGGTCGAACACTGAAGCTTTCTTT. Translation gives CASSYGRSNTEAFF.

The sample holds one count of this clone. CDR3 sequence (DNA): TGTGCCAGTAGTATGATTCTGGGGCCGAACTCCTACGAGCAGTACTTC. Its translation is CASSMILGPNSYEQYF. This chain connects TRBV19 to TRBJ2-7, with D possibly TRBD1 on 5 matching bases. V lost 3 bases and J lost 0, with 15 bases in between. The CDR3 has 16 residues. The germline V gene encodes CDR1 LNHDA and CDR2 SQIVND (reference sequence). Full variable domain (outside the CDR3, taken from reference TRBV19 and TRBJ2-7): DGGITQSPKYLFRKEGQNVTLSCEQNLNHDAMYWYRQDPGQGLRLIYYSQIVNDFQKGDIAEGYSVSREKKESFPLTVTSAQKNPTAFYLCASSMILGPNSYEQYFGPGTRLTVT.

This sequence joins TRBV28 and TRBJ2-1; D unclear. In germline, CDR1 is MDHEN, CDR2 SYDVKM. V was trimmed by 6 bases and J by 0 bases, leaving 9 bases between them. The CDR3 extends over 14 amino acids. The CDR3: CASRGLSSYNEQFF. The CDR3 DNA reads TGTGCCAGCAGGGGCCTTAGCTCCTACAATGAGCAGTTCTTC. The full variable domain, in which reference TRBV28 and TRBJ2-1 provide the parts outside the CDR3, is DVKVTQSSRYLVKRTGEKVFLECVQDMDHENMFWYRQDPGLGLRLIYFSYDVKMKEKGDIPEGYSVSREKKERFSLILESASTNQTSMYLCASRGLSSYNEQFFGPGTRLTVL.

This chain connects TRBV28 to TRBJ1-3, with TRBD1 as a possible D gene (6 bases). V lost 6 bases to trimming and J lost 3 bases, with 12 bases between them. Germline V gene lookup returns CDR1 MDHEN and CDR2 SYDVKM. This CDR3 has 14 amino acids. CDR3 DNA sequence: TGTGCCAGCAGCATAGGGGGAAATGGAAACACCATATATTTT. This sequence encodes CASSIGGNGNTIYF.

V gene TRBV6-5 combines with J gene TRBJ1-6, with D perhaps matching TRBD1 (6 bases). The CDR3 runs to 11 residues. Germline V gene sequence: CDR1 MNHEY, CDR2 SVGAGI. The ends were cut back, 7 bases at V and 9 bases at J, with 7 bases in the middle. Written as DNA, the CDR3 is TGTGCCAGCACCAGGGGTTCACCCCTCCACTTT. It translates to CASTRGSPLHF.

This chain links TRBV19 with TRBJ2-2; 8 bases are a match to TRBD1. The germline V gene encodes CDR1 LNHDA and CDR2 SQIVND (reference sequence). V shed 5 bases, J shed 4 bases, and the junction held 3 bases outside the gene matches. The CDR3 extends over 14 amino acids. The DNA of the CDR3 is TGTGCCAGTAGTGGACAGGGTCTCACCGGGGAGCTGTTTTTT. Protein: CASSGQGLTGELFF. The whole variable domain, remainder taken from reference TRBV19 and TRBJ2-2, is DGGITQSPKYLFRKEGQNVTLSCEQNLNHDAMYWYRQDPGQGLRLIYYSQIVNDFQKGDIAEGYSVSREKKESFPLTVTSAQKNPTAFYLCASSGQGLTGELFFGEGSRLTVL.

This rearrangement joins TRBV7-2 to TRBJ1-3, with 9 bases identical to TRBD1. The CDR3 contains 15 residues. CDR1 is SGHTA and CDR2 is FQGNSA in the germline V gene. V trimming: 5 bases; J trimming: 2 bases; junction bases outside the gene matches: 4. The CDR3 sequence is CASSAQGAAGNTIYF. The CDR3 DNA reads as TGTGCCAGCAGCGCACAGGGGGCCGCTGGAAACACCATATATTTT.

The V and J genes are TRBV5-6 and TRBJ2-5; D gene uncertain. The germline V gene encodes CDR1 SGHDT and CDR2 YYEEEE. This CDR3 has 11 residues. Trimming cost V 3 bases and J 2 bases, with 2 bases left between them. This CDR3 reads CASSSQETQYF. As DNA, the CDR3 is TGTGCCAGCAGCTCACAAGAGACCCAGTACTTC.

The CDR3 DNA reads as TGTGCCAGTAGTATTGGGGGAGGTACCTACGAGCAGTACTTC. It translates to CASSIGGGTYEQYF. The chain is built from TRBV19 and TRBJ2-7, with TRBD2 as a possible D gene (6 bases). The germline CDR1 and CDR2 sequences are LNHDA and SQIVND (reference sequence). Trimming removed 3 bases at V and 2 bases at J, with 11 bases between. The CDR3 covers 14 residues.

The rearrangement uses TRBV18 and TRBJ2-1, with TRBD2 identical over 10 bases. The germline V gene encodes CDR1 KGHSH and CDR2 LQKENI. The CDR3 extends over 16 amino acids. V shed 2 bases and J 4 bases; nucleotides not matched to a gene: 5. CDR3 residues: CASSPVAGGKYNEQFF. The DNA for the CDR3 is TGTGCCAGCTCACCAGTAGCGGGAGGCAAGTACAATGAGCAGTTCTTC.

The table lists this clone with a few counts. V is TRBV11-2 and J is TRBJ1-2; D ambiguous. Germline CDR1 reads SGHAT; CDR2 reads FQNNGV. V lost 0 bases and J 4 bases, leaving 9 bases between the germline ends. The length of the CDR3 is 14 residues. CDR3 amino acids: CASSLESRFYGYTF. CDR3 sequence (DNA): TGTGCCAGCAGCTTAGAATCCAGGTTCTATGGCTACACCTTC.

This chain links TRBV4-1 with TRBJ1-2; D possibly corresponds to TRBD1 (6 bases). CDR1 and CDR2 from the germline V gene are MGHRA and YSYEKL. Trimming cost V 1 base and J 5 bases, with 11 bases left between them. The CDR3 contains 14 residues. This CDR3 is CASSQGRGWYGYTF. CDR3 in DNA: TGCGCCAGCAGCCAAGGCAGGGGTTGGTATGGCTACACCTTC.

This clone is judged medium-sized. V is TRBV29-1 and J is TRBJ1-2; TRBD1 matches 9 bases. Germline V gene data show CDR1 as SQVTM and CDR2 as ANQGSEA. V gave up 6 bases and J gave up 0 bases; unmatched junction bases: 8. This CDR3 is built from 15 residues. CDR3 bases: TGCAGCGTCGAACAGGGGGCGCTGGCTAACTATGGCTACACCTTC. It yields the protein CSVEQGALANYGYTF.

The chain has TRBV11-2 and TRBJ2-5; 8 bases are a match to TRBD1. The V segment lost 3 bases and the J segment 3 bases; nucleotides outside the gene matches: 0. The germline V gene has CDR1 SGHAT and CDR2 FQNNGV. This CDR3 is built from 13 residues. The CDR3 sequence: CASSLTGEETQYF. Written as DNA, the CDR3 is TGTGCCAGCAGCTTGACAGGGGAAGAGACCCAGTACTTC.

The V and J genes are TRBV2 and TRBJ1-3, with TRBD1 matching 8 bases. Looked up from germline, CDR1 is SNHLY and CDR2 is FYNNEI. The CDR3 has 16 amino acids. With 5 bases clipped from V and 0 bases from J, the junction kept 6 bases outside the gene matches. CDR3 nucleotide sequence: TGTGCCAGCAGTTCACTTACAGGGGGCTCTGGAAACACCATATATTTT. Protein sequence: CASSSLTGGSGNTIYF. The full variable domain, completed using reference TRBV2 and TRBJ1-3, is EPEVTQTPSHQVTQMGQEVILRCVPISNHLYFYWYRQILGQKVEFLVSFYNNEISEKSEIFDDQFSVERPDGSNFTLKIRSTKLEDSAMYFCASSSLTGGSGNTIYFGEGSWLTVV.

This clone has only one observation. The chain is built from TRBV2 and TRBJ2-1; possible D gene TRBD2, 5 bases. Per the germline V gene, CDR1 is SNHLY and CDR2 is FYNNEI. The CDR3 consists of 18 residues. V lost 7 bases, J lost 5 bases, and 27 bases lay in between. The CDR3: CASTSLFSTTLRDNEQFF. CDR3 sequence (DNA): TGTGCCAGCACTAGCCTCTTTAGCACTACCCTCCGGGACAATGAGCAGTTCTTC.

V gene TRBV6-6 combines with J gene TRBJ1-6, with D perhaps matching TRBD1 (5 bases). The germline V gene has CDR1 MNHNY and CDR2 SVGAGI (reference sequence). Between the trimmed V and J ends, which lost 9 bases and 9 bases, there was a span of 15 bases. This CDR3 contains 13 residues. DNA for the CDR3: TGTGCCAGTTGGGAGGGGATGGCTTCACCCCTCCACTTT. Translating it yields CASWEGMASPLHF.

This clone showed up just a few times. The chain recombines TRBV13 with TRBJ2-5; 15 bases line up with TRBD2. Germline values: CDR1 PRHDT, CDR2 FYEKMQ (reference sequence). Trimming removed 4 bases from V and 5 bases from J; junction bases left unmatched: 8. The CDR3 covers 17 residues. The CDR3 bases are TGTGCCAGCAGCTCCTCCGGGACTAGCGGGAGGAGGGAGACCCAGTACTTC. This encodes CASSSSGTSGRRETQYF.

This chain joins TRBV9 and TRBJ2-7, with 9 bases identical to TRBD2. This CDR3 region has 15 residues. The germline V gene encodes CDR1 SGDLS and CDR2 YYNGEE. V lost 0 bases to trimming and J lost 1 base; unmatched junction nucleotides: 2. CDR3 in amino acids: CASSVASGASYEQYF. In nucleotides, the CDR3 is TGTGCCAGCAGCGTAGCTAGCGGGGCTTCCTACGAGCAGTACTTC.

The table lists this clone with a few counts. Written as DNA, the CDR3 is TGTGCCAGCAGCACTAGGCCGGGACAGGTTTACAATGAGCAGTTCTTC. It yields the protein CASSTRPGQVYNEQFF. This chain connects TRBV7-8 to TRBJ2-1; 8 nucleotides line up with TRBD1. With V trimmed by 5 bases and J by 4 bases, 10 bases remained unmatched. Germline V CDR1 and CDR2: SGHVS, FQNEAQ. The CDR3 loop spans 16 amino acids.

V is TRBV7-9 and J is TRBJ2-4; 9 bases fit TRBD1. V lost 5 bases to trimming and J lost 7 bases; unmatched junction nucleotides: 18. Germline assignment: CDR1 SEHNR and CDR2 FQNEAQ (reference sequence). This CDR3 contains 18 residues. The CDR3 nucleotides read TGTGCCAGCAGCGGAGTAGCTGCCGGGACAGGGTTCGTCAACATTCAGTACTTC. Residues: CASSGVAAGTGFVNIQYF.